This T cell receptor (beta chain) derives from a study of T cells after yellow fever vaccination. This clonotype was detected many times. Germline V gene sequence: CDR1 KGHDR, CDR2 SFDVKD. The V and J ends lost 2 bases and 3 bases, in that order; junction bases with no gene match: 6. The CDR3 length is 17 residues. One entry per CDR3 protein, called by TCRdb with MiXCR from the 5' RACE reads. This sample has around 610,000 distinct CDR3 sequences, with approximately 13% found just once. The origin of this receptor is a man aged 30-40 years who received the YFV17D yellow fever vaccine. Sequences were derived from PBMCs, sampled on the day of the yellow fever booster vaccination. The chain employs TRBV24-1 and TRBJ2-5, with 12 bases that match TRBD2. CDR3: CATSDSGTSGPKETQYF. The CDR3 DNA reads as TGTGCCACCAGTGATTCCGGGACTAGCGGGCCGAAAGAGACCCAGTACTTC.